The entry that follows covers one T cell receptor (beta chain) sequence. These data come from a study of cytomegalovirus exposure and HLA in healthy donors. The PCR employed 60 Vbeta primers together with 13 Jbeta primers. Data came from immunoSEQ multiplex PCR; TCRdb stores just in-frame clones and leaves some out. The sample yields 150,000 to 200,000 clones, 75% to 90% seen once. Trimming removed 0 bases at V and 0 bases at J, with 9 bases between. In germline, CDR1 is GTSNPN, CDR2 SVGIG (reference sequence). There are 16 residues in the CDR3. The receptor comes from a man aged 18 to 29 in good health and CMV-seropositive. The gene calls are TRBV30 and TRBJ1-6; the D is unclear. Sequences were obtained from PBMCs. The CDR3 coding sequence is TGTGCCTGGAGTGTCTGGGAGAGCTCCTATAATTCACCCCTCCACTTT. This codes for CAWSVWESSYNSPLHF. The whole variable domain, remainder taken from reference TRBV30 and TRBJ1-6, is SQTIHQWPATLVQPVGSPLSLECTVEGTSNPNLYWYRQAAGRGLQLLFYSVGIGQISSEVPQNLSASRPQDRQFILSSKKLLLSDSGFYLCAWSVWESSYNSPLHFGNGTRLTVT.